The 24 T cell receptor beta chains presented below share a single source sample, sequenced in a study of blood T cells in healthy people across ages. Alongside a J-beta primer mix, a sample-barcoded 5' primer served in a second PCR lasting about 6 to 12 cycles. TCRdb re-derived calls from the 5' RACE reads in MiXCR, one entry per CDR3 protein. In the table there are roughly 2 million distinct CDR3 sequences, roughly 50% of which are singletons. Sequencing was performed on blood. Receptors originate from a woman aged 40 to 55 in good health.

The J gene is TRBJ1-4, the V gene TRBV24-1; the D gene is possibly TRBD1 (5 bases). The V gene's germline CDR1 is KGHDR and CDR2 SFDVKD. Trimming removed 9 bases at V and 0 bases at J, with 16 bases between. The CDR3 has 16 amino acids. The CDR3, as DNA: TGTGCCACCTGGACATTGATCCCCGCAACTAATGAAAAACTGTTTTTT. It translates to CATWTLIPATNEKLFF.

CDR3 nucleotide sequence: TGCAGTGCTAGGGGACTAGCTTTTGAGACCCAGTACTTC. This sequence encodes CSARGLAFETQYF. J is TRBJ2-5 and V is TRBV20-1, with 9 bases lining up with TRBD2. The CDR3 contains 13 residues. V shed 3 bases, J shed 5 bases, and the junction held 4 bases outside the gene matches. Germline V gene lookup returns CDR1 DFQATT and CDR2 SNEGSKA (reference sequence).

The chain carries TRBV5-5 and TRBJ2-5; possibly TRBD2 for D (5 bases). The V and J ends lost 4 bases and 3 bases respectively, with 13 bases between them. Germline V gives CDR1 SGHKS, CDR2 YYEKEE (reference sequence). The CDR3 runs 14 residues. The CDR3 sequence is CASSPPGYEETQYF. The CDR3 nucleotides are TGTGCCAGCAGCCCCCCGGGATACGAAGAGACCCAGTACTTC.

This clonotype was detected only a few times. CDR3 loop: CASSQHLAGGPESTDTQYF. CDR3 nucleotides: TGTGCCAGCAGCCAACACCTAGCGGGGGGGCCGGAGAGCACAGATACGCAGTATTTT. The rearrangement links TRBV4-2 to TRBJ2-3; TRBD2 matches at 12 bases. CDR3 length: 19 residues. Germline V gene data show CDR1 as LGHNA and CDR2 as YNFKEQ. V lost 2 bases to trimming and J lost 0 bases; unmatched junction nucleotides: 9.

In its sample, this clonotype was seen a few times. This chain connects TRBV4-3 to TRBJ1-6; TRBD1 is a possible D gene (6 bases). Trimming cost V 4 bases and J 10 bases, with 17 bases left between them. Germline CDR1 reads LGHNA; CDR2 reads YSLEER. This CDR3 has 15 residues. The DNA of the CDR3 is TGCGCCAGCAGCCCCAGGGGAGAGGGCAGCTCACCCCTCCACTTT. Its protein is CASSPRGEGSSPLHF.

The chain employs TRBV2 and TRBJ2-1; TRBD2 is a possible D gene (5 bases). The ends were cut back, 6 bases at V and 2 bases at J, with 8 bases in the middle. This CDR3 region has 13 residues. Germline loops: CDR1 SNHLY, CDR2 FYNNEI. The CDR3 loop reads CASRVTTYNEQFF. The CDR3 coding sequence is TGTGCCAGCAGGGTGACTACCTACAATGAGCAGTTCTTC.

This clonotype showed up just a few times. This rearrangement joins TRBV5-1 to TRBJ2-1, with 9 positions matching TRBD2. Trimming at V came to 6 bases and at J to 10 bases, leaving 14 bases not matched to a gene. This CDR3 contains 15 residues. Germline CDR1 is SGHRS and CDR2 is YFSETQ. CDR3 residues: CASTQAVAGASEQFF. CDR3 bases: TGCGCCAGCACCCAGGCAGTAGCGGGGGCCTCCGAGCAGTTCTTC.

The rearrangement links TRBV20-1 to TRBJ2-3; D possibly corresponds to TRBD2 (7 bases). The CDR3 consists of 15 residues. The ends were cut back, 3 bases at V and 1 base at J, with 14 bases in the middle. In germline, CDR1 is DFQATT, CDR2 SNEGSKA (reference sequence). The CDR3 sequence is CSASIGGHGTDTQYF. The CDR3 DNA reads as TGCAGTGCTAGTATCGGGGGGCACGGCACAGATACGCAGTATTTT.

The chain carries TRBV6-5 and TRBJ2-1, with no clear D. V lost 7 bases, J lost 4 bases, and 8 bases lay in between. CDR1 is MNHEY and CDR2 is SVGAGI in the germline V gene. This CDR3 spans 12 amino acids. The CDR3 loop is CASNGEYNEQFF. CDR3 nucleotides: TGTGCCAGCAACGGCGAGTACAATGAGCAGTTCTTC.

The rearrangement links TRBV20-1 to TRBJ1-5, with a weak D call TRBD1 (5 bases). CDR1 is DFQATT, CDR2 SNEGSKA, per germline (reference sequence). This CDR3 region has 15 residues. V was trimmed by 6 bases and J by 6 bases, leaving 21 bases between them. For the CDR3, the DNA is TGCAGTGCCCAAAACGCCGCGGACACGCGTCAGCCCCAGCATTTT. Protein: CSAQNAADTRQPQHF.

This clonotype was seen a few times. The V gene is TRBV7-2, the J gene TRBJ2-1; 8 nucleotides agree with TRBD2. Germline assignment: CDR1 SGHTA and CDR2 FQGNSA. This CDR3 is 14 amino acids long. Trimming at V came to 1 base and at J to 12 bases, leaving 8 bases not matched to a gene. The CDR3 here is CASSLDRLAGTQFF. Here the CDR3 DNA reads TGTGCCAGCAGCTTAGATAGGCTAGCGGGTACGCAGTTCTTC.

This chain uses TRBV4-3 with TRBJ2-1; tentatively, D is TRBD1 or TRBD2 (6 bases each). This CDR3 has 18 amino acids. With 0 bases removed from V and 1 base from J, the gap between germline ends came to 16 bases. CDR1 is LGHNA and CDR2 is YSLEER in the germline V gene. CDR3 loop: CASSQESGAAASYNEQFF. The CDR3 nucleotides are TGCGCCAGCAGCCAAGAGTCGGGGGCAGCTGCGTCCTACAATGAGCAGTTCTTC.

V usage is TRBV4-3 and J usage is TRBJ2-5, with D possibly matching TRBD2 (7 bases). The V end was cut by 3 bases, the J end by 0 bases, with 20 bases between. This CDR3 is 18 amino acids long. Germline V gives CDR1 LGHNA, CDR2 YSLEER. CDR3 DNA sequence: TGCGCCAGCAGCCACCGAAACCGGGGGGCCATGAACCAAGAGACCCAGTACTTC. Its translation: CASSHRNRGAMNQETQYF.

This clonotype appeared a few times. The chain uses TRBV20-1 and TRBJ2-1; D may be TRBD1 or TRBD2 (5 bases each). V gave up 5 bases and J gave up 1 base, with 12 bases separating them. The CDR3 contains 14 residues. The germline V gene encodes CDR1 DFQATT and CDR2 SNEGSKA (reference sequence). CDR3 loop: CSADGTASYNEQFF. The CDR3 nucleotides read TGCAGTGCTGACGGGACGGCATCCTACAATGAGCAGTTCTTC.

This clonotype was recorded a few times. V gene TRBV20-1 combines with J gene TRBJ2-1; D might be TRBD2 (5 bases). Trimming cost V 0 bases and J 2 bases, with 11 bases left between them. The CDR3 has 15 amino acids. CDR1 and CDR2 from the germline V gene are DFQATT and SNEGSKA (reference sequence). The DNA of the CDR3 is TGCAGTGCTAGAGATCTCGGACTTCCCTACAATGAGCAGTTCTTC. Translation: CSARDLGLPYNEQFF.

Concerning this clonotype itself: Mismatch with germline at one junction end may stem from a read error. The rearrangement uses TRBV7-9 and TRBJ2-3; D possibly corresponds to TRBD2 (6 bases). The CDR3 extends over 17 amino acids. Germline assignment: CDR1 SEHNR and CDR2 FQNEAQ (reference sequence). CDR3 sequence: CVSSLTDSQEGADTQYF. As DNA, the CDR3 is TGTGTCAGCAGCTTAACCGACAGTCAGGAGGGCGCAGATACGCAGTATTTT.

The chain employs TRBV5-1 and TRBJ2-2; D ambiguous. The CDR3 is 13 residues long. V was pared by 3 bases and J by 6 bases, with 9 bases between. From germline, CDR1 is SGHRS and CDR2 YFSETQ. The CDR3 nucleotides read TGCGCCAGCAGCTGGACCCAACCCGGGGAGCTGTTTTTT. Translating gives CASSWTQPGELFF.

The chain is built from TRBV12-5 and TRBJ2-7, with D perhaps TRBD1 (6 bases). V dropped 6 bases and J dropped 2 bases, with 14 bases sitting between them. CDR1 is LGHNT, CDR2 FRNRAP, per germline. The CDR3 has 14 amino acids. The CDR3 DNA sequence: TGTGCTAGTGGCGCGGGCCAGGGGCCCTACGAGCAGTACTTC. Protein product: CASGAGQGPYEQYF.

The chain links TRBV9 to TRBJ1-6, with a weak D call TRBD1 (5 bases). Looked up from germline, CDR1 is SGDLS and CDR2 is YYNGEE. CDR3 length equals 15 residues. The ends were cut back, 5 bases at V and 0 bases at J, with 9 bases in the middle. For the CDR3, the DNA is TGTGCCAGCAGTGTCGACAGCTCCTATAATTCACCCCTCCACTTT. It specifies CASSVDSSYNSPLHF.

The chain recombines TRBV7-2 with TRBJ2-4; TRBD1 matches 9 bases. Germline V gene data show CDR1 as SGHTA and CDR2 as FQGNSA. The CDR3 length is 16 residues. V gave up 4 bases and J gave up 1 base; unmatched junction bases: 5. CDR3 DNA sequence: TGTGCCAGCAGCTGGGGGACAGGGAAGGCCAAAAACATTCAGTACTTC. The encoded protein is CASSWGTGKAKNIQYF.

The chain combines TRBV19 with TRBJ2-3, with TRBD2 identical over 10 bases. The CDR3 is 15 residues long. Looked up from germline, CDR1 is LNHDA and CDR2 is SQIVND (reference sequence). Unmatched junction bases numbered 4, after V lost 4 bases and J lost 3 bases. CDR3 nucleotide sequence: TGTGCCAGTAGTACCGTTAGCGGGGGGACAGATACGCAGTATTTT. Protein: CASSTVSGGTDTQYF.

The chain couples TRBV5-1 to TRBJ1-6; no clear D. Trimming took 5 bases from V and 15 from J, leaving 6 bases between them. Germline CDR1 is SGHRS and CDR2 is YFSETQ. The CDR3 has 9 amino acids. In DNA form, the CDR3 reads TGCGCCAGCAGTCACGTCCTCCACTTT. Protein sequence: CASSHVLHF.

The table lists this clonotype with many counts. The V and J genes are TRBV7-2 and TRBJ2-3; D unresolved. V was pared by 3 bases and J by 1 base, with 2 bases between. Per germline, CDR1 SGHTA and CDR2 FQGNSA. The CDR3 runs to 12 residues. The CDR3 nucleotides read TGTGCCAGCAGCTTGCGCACAGATACGCAGTATTTT. As protein: CASSLRTDTQYF. The entire variable domain, with the rest obtained from reference TRBV7-2 and TRBJ2-3, is as follows: GAGVSQSPSNKVTEKGKDVELRCDPISGHTALYWYRQSLGQGLEFLIYFQGNSAPDKSGLPSDRFSAERTGGSVSTLTIQRTQQEDSAVYLCASSLRTDTQYFGPGTRLTVL.

CDR3 bases: TGCGCCAGCAGCTTGGAGGGCAGGGTCTCCTACAATGAGCAGTACTTC. Encoded protein: CASSLEGRVSYNEQYF. This chain uses TRBV5-1 with TRBJ2-5, with D perhaps matching TRBD1 (5 bases). The CDR3 covers 16 residues. V gave up 0 bases and J gave up 11 bases, with 23 bases separating them. CDR1 SGHRS and CDR2 YFSETQ come from the germline V gene.